Presented here are 24 T cell receptor beta chains from one specimen sequenced in a study of blood T cell repertoires in COVID-19. Profiling relied on immunoSEQ multiplex PCR, and the TCRdb table lists in-frame clones only, not all of them. The profile covers 150,000 to 200,000 clones, with more than 80% appearing a single time and roughly 2.1% taken by the ten largest. Material: peripheral blood. The receptor source for this set is a woman aged 60-70 years with COVID-19, enrolled during active disease.

A single count supports this clone. J is TRBJ2-2 and V is TRBV5-1; TRBD1 matches at 7 bases. The CDR3 spans 15 residues. The germline V gene has CDR1 SGHRS and CDR2 YFSETQ. J gave up 7 bases and V 2 bases, and 8 bases lay outside the gene matches. The CDR3 spells CASSLPQGVSGELFF. The CDR3 coding sequence is TGCGCCAGCAGCTTACCCCAGGGGGTCAGCGGGGAGCTGTTTTTT.

V gene TRBV6-6 combines with J gene TRBJ1-5; D might be TRBD1 (6 bases). The CDR3 consists of 16 residues. Trimming shortened V by 4 bases and J by 6 bases, and 19 bases separated the two germline ends. CDR1 and CDR2 from the germline V gene are MNHNY and SVGAGI (reference sequence). The CDR3 spells CASSSFGTLMGQPQHF. CDR3 nucleotides: TGTGCCAGCAGTTCTTTCGGGACACTCATGGGTCAGCCCCAGCATTTT.

The chain joins TRBV6-6 to TRBJ1-2; D unresolved. V dropped 3 bases and J dropped 8 bases, with 7 bases sitting between them. Germline-derived CDR1 and CDR2 are MNHNY and SVGAGI (reference sequence). The CDR3 covers 11 residues. DNA of the CDR3: TGTGCCAGCAGTTATTTATTGGGCTACACCTTC. Its translation: CASSYLLGYTF.

The chain employs TRBV6-2 or TRBV6-3 and TRBJ1-5; no firm D call. Trimming pared 2 bases from V and 1 base from J, leaving 12 bases between. Germline loops: CDR1 MNHEY, CDR2 SVGEGT. The CDR3 is made up of 16 amino acids. The CDR3 region is CASSYGGIVSNQPQHF. CDR3 nucleotides: TGTGCCAGCAGTTACGGTGGCATTGTAAGCAATCAGCCCCAGCATTTT.

This CDR3 is CASSFKGLEAFF. The CDR3 DNA follows: TGTGCCAGCAGCTTTAAGGGGCTTGAGGCTTTCTTT. J is TRBJ1-1 and V is TRBV5-4; a weak D match, TRBD1 (5 bases). The V and J ends lost 2 bases and 11 bases respectively, with 13 bases between them. Germline V gene data show CDR1 as SGHNT and CDR2 as YYREEE (reference sequence). The CDR3 extends over 12 amino acids.

This rearrangement joins TRBV6-1 to TRBJ2-7; D perhaps matches TRBD1 (6 bases). Germline assignment: CDR1 MNHNS and CDR2 SASEGT. Trimming pared 1 base from V and 6 bases from J, leaving 10 bases between. The CDR3 runs 13 residues. As DNA, the CDR3 is TGTGCCAGCAGTGAAGTTACACAGGGCGAGCAGTACTTC. Its protein product is CASSEVTQGEQYF.

V is TRBV2 and J is TRBJ1-1; D is ambiguous. The CDR3 is made up of 15 amino acids. With 7 bases removed from V and 0 bases from J, the gap between germline ends came to 15 bases. Germline CDR1 and CDR2: SNHLY and FYNNEI. The CDR3 protein is CASKRAVGMNTEAFF. As DNA, the CDR3 is TGTGCCAGCAAGAGGGCAGTCGGAATGAACACTGAAGCTTTCTTT.

This clone is a singleton in its sample. The chain uses TRBV6-5 and TRBJ1-2; D possibly corresponds to TRBD1 (5 bases). This CDR3 has 15 amino acids. CDR1 is MNHEY and CDR2 is SVGAGI in the germline V gene. With 10 bases removed from V and 8 bases from J, the gap between germline ends came to 26 bases. CDR3 bases: TGTGCCACCACCCCCGGGACGGGGGGTTTAGGGGGCTACACCTTC. It is translated as CATTPGTGGLGGYTF.

The rearrangement joins TRBV18 to TRBJ2-3; TRBD1 matches at 7 bases. Germline CDR1 KGHSH, CDR2 LQKENI. This CDR3 has 14 residues. After removal of 5 bases from V and 4 bases from J, the junction contained 6 bases not matched to a gene. As DNA, the CDR3 is TGTGCCAGCTCATACAGGGGTTTGTCAGATACGCAGTATTTT. Translation: CASSYRGLSDTQYF.

This chain connects TRBV13 to TRBJ1-3; a weak D match, TRBD1 (6 bases). Trimming left V 3 bases short and J 4 bases short, with 10 bases between. CDR1 and CDR2 from the germline V gene are PRHDT and FYEKMQ (reference sequence). CDR3 size: 14 residues. This CDR3 is CASSFFDRGNTIYF. CDR3 DNA sequence: TGTGCCAGCAGCTTTTTCGACAGGGGAAACACCATATATTTT.

The chain uses TRBV7-9 and TRBJ2-2; 10 nucleotides agree with TRBD1. Germline assignment: CDR1 SEHNR and CDR2 FQNEAQ (reference sequence). V lost 5 bases and J lost 5; bases outside the gene matches: 17. This CDR3 is built from 19 residues. The CDR3 loop reads CASSERQGATTPATGELFF. The CDR3 nucleotides are TGTGCCAGCAGCGAAAGACAGGGGGCGACGACGCCGGCTACCGGGGAGCTGTTTTTT.

Sample share makes this clone medium-sized (0.01 to 0.1%). The same CDR3 can be traced to other DNA sequences in this sample. The chain carries TRBV6-2 or TRBV6-3 and TRBJ2-5; 7 bases are a match to TRBD2. In germline, CDR1 is MNHEY, CDR2 SVGEGT. Trimming removed 0 bases from V and 1 base from J; junction bases left unmatched: 8. The CDR3 sequence is 17 residues long. DNA of the CDR3: TGTGCCAGCAGTTACTCGATTTCTAGCGGCCGCCAAGAGACCCAGTACTTC. Residues: CASSYSISSGRQETQYF.

The chain carries TRBV20-1 and TRBJ2-5; 7 bases map to TRBD1. Germline CDR1 DFQATT, CDR2 SNEGSKA (reference sequence). The CDR3 runs 11 residues. As DNA, the CDR3 is TGCACACTGACCAGGGGGAGGACCCAGTACTTC. It encodes CTLTRGRTQYF.

The rearrangement links TRBV12-3 or TRBV12-4 to TRBJ1-1, with D tentatively TRBD1 (6 bases). The V end lost 6 bases, the J end lost 7 bases, and 12 bases lay between the germline ends. The CDR3 consists of 12 residues. CDR3 sequence (DNA): TGTGCCAGCAGCTATACAGGGTTTGAAGCTTTCTTT. Residues: CASSYTGFEAFF.

The chain employs TRBV29-1 and TRBJ1-1, with TRBD1 matching over 7 bases. With V trimmed by 5 bases and J by 0 bases, 6 bases remained unmatched. The germline gives CDR1 SQVTM, CDR2 ANQGSEA. CDR3 length: 14 amino acids. The CDR3 spells CSVRTGWLNTEAFF. The CDR3 DNA reads TGCAGCGTTCGGACAGGTTGGTTGAACACTGAAGCTTTCTTT. The full variable domain, its missing parts supplied by reference TRBV29-1 and TRBJ1-1, is SAVISQKPSRDICQRGTSLTIQCQVDSQVTMMFWYRQQPGQSLTLIATANQGSEATYESGFVIDKFPISRPNLTFSTLTVSNMSPEDSSIYLCSVRTGWLNTEAFFGQGTRLTVV.

The rearrangement uses TRBV19 and TRBJ1-3; D not certain. The germline CDR1 and CDR2 sequences are LNHDA and SQIVND (reference sequence). Trimming left V 4 bases short and J 4 bases short, with 11 bases between. The CDR3 is 14 amino acids. CDR3 residues: CASSTGVLGNTIYF. Written as DNA, the CDR3 is TGTGCCAGTAGTACCGGGGTGTTGGGAAACACCATATATTTT.

This chain connects TRBV9 to TRBJ1-1; D is uncertain. This CDR3 is built from 17 residues. V was cut by 0 bases and J by 1 base, with 16 bases left in between. Germline V gene data show CDR1 as SGDLS and CDR2 as YYNGEE. The CDR3 sequence: CASSVGEGWVPNTEAFF. The CDR3 DNA is TGTGCCAGCAGCGTAGGGGAGGGATGGGTACCGAACACTGAAGCTTTCTTT.

The chain joins TRBV6-2 or TRBV6-3 to TRBJ1-2; 8 bases line up with TRBD1. V lost 5 bases, J lost 6 bases, and 11 bases stayed unmatched. The CDR3 covers 15 residues. Looked up from germline, CDR1 is MNHEY and CDR2 is SVGEGT. The CDR3 reads CASSPRQGHLDGYTF. Here the CDR3 DNA reads TGTGCCAGCAGTCCCCGACAGGGGCATTTGGATGGCTACACCTTC.

J is TRBJ1-1 and V is TRBV7-2; D might be TRBD1 (6 bases). Germline-derived CDR1 and CDR2 are SGHTA and FQGNSA. The CDR3 has 14 residues. The V end was cut by 5 bases, the J end by 4 bases, with 14 bases between. The CDR3 nucleotides are TGTGCCAGCAGCCCCCTAGCAGGGGCCACTGAAGCTTTCTTT. It specifies CASSPLAGATEAFF.

The chain is built from TRBV7-9 and TRBJ2-6; D might be TRBD2 (6 bases). V was clipped by 6 bases and J by 2 bases, with 11 bases between them. This CDR3 is built from 15 residues. The V gene's germline CDR1 is SEHNR and CDR2 FQNEAQ (reference sequence). DNA for the CDR3: TGTGCCAGCAGGGAGGGTGTAGCTGGGGCCAACGTCCTGACTTTC. Translation: CASREGVAGANVLTF.

This clone was seen more than once but under ten times. The gene calls are TRBV4-3 and TRBJ1-5; D remains ambiguous. Trimming took off 2 bases at V and 5 bases at J, with 7 bases between the two ends. From germline, CDR1 is LGHNA and CDR2 YSLEER. CDR3 size: 13 residues. The CDR3 region has the DNA TGCGCCAGCAGCCAACACAACGATCAGCCCCAGCATTTT. Residues: CASSQHNDQPQHF.

The CDR3 nucleotides are TGTGCCAGCAGCTTCCGGACAGGAACCAACAATGAGCAGTTCTTC. This codes for CASSFRTGTNNEQFF. The rearrangement joins TRBV5-4 to TRBJ2-1; 7 nucleotides match TRBD1. The CDR3 is 15 residues long. The V and J ends lost 2 bases and 5 bases, in that order; junction bases with no gene match: 7. Germline V gene sequence: CDR1 SGHNT, CDR2 YYREEE (reference sequence).

The chain employs TRBV19 and TRBJ2-1, with TRBD2 as a possible D gene (7 bases). V was shortened by 3 bases and J by 4 bases, with 13 bases between the two germline ends. Per germline, CDR1 LNHDA and CDR2 SQIVND (reference sequence). The CDR3 has 15 amino acids. The CDR3 spells CASSMRGGLYNEQFF. The DNA for the CDR3 is TGTGCCAGTAGTATGAGGGGGGGCCTTTACAATGAGCAGTTCTTC.

This clone was observed a single time. V and J are TRBV2 and TRBJ2-5, with D possibly matching TRBD1 (6 bases). Deletions cut 5 bases from V and 1 base from J, with 11 bases between. Germline V gene data show CDR1 as SNHLY and CDR2 as FYNNEI. The CDR3 runs 14 residues. CDR3 region: CASSYRESQETQYF. The CDR3, as DNA: TGTGCCAGCAGTTACAGGGAGTCCCAAGAGACCCAGTACTTC.